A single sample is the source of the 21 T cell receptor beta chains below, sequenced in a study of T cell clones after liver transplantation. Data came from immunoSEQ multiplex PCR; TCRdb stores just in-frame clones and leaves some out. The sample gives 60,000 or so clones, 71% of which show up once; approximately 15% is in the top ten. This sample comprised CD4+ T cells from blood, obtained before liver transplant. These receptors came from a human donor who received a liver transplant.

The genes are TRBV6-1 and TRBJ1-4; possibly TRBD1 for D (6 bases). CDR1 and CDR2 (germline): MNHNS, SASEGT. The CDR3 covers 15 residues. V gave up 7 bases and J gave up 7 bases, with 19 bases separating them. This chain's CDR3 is CASKPLQGLGEKLFF. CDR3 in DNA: TGTGCCAGCAAACCACTACAGGGTTTAGGTGAAAAACTGTTTTTT.

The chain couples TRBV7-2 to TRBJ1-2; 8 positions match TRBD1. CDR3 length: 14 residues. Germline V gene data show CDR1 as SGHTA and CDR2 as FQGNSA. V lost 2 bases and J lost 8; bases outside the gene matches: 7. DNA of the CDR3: TGTGCCAGCAGCTTATCGGGGACAGGCCTGGGCTACACCTTC. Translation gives CASSLSGTGLGYTF. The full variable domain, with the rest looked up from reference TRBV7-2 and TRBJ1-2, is GAGVSQSPSNKVTEKGKDVELRCDPISGHTALYWYRQSLGQGLEFLIYFQGNSAPDKSGLPSDRFSAERTGGSVSTLTIQRTQQEDSAVYLCASSLSGTGLGYTFGSGTRLTVV.

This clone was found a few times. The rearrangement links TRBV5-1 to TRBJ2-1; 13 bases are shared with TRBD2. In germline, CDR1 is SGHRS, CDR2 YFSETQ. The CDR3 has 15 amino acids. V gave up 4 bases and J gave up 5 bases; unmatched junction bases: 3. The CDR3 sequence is CASSPGLAGDNEQFF. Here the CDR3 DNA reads TGCGCCAGCAGCCCTGGACTAGCGGGGGACAATGAGCAGTTCTTC.

CDR3 sequence reads: CAISADSMNTEAFF. For the CDR3, the DNA is TGTGCCATCAGTGCAGACAGCATGAACACTGAAGCTTTCTTT. The chain joins TRBV10-3 to TRBJ1-1; D might be TRBD1 (5 bases). V was cut by 4 bases and J by 0 bases, with 9 bases left in between. Germline lookup yields CDR1 ENHRY and CDR2 SYGVKD. The CDR3 covers 14 residues.

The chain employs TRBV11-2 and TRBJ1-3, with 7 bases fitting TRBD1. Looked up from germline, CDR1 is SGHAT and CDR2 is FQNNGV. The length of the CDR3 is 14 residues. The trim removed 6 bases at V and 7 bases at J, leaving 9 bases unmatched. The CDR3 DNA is TGTGCCAGCAGTCCCGGGACAGTCTTGAACACCATATATTTT. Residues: CASSPGTVLNTIYF.

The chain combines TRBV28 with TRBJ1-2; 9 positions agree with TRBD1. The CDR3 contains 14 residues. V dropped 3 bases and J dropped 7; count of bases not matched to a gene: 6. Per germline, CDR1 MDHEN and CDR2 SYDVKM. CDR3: CASSLGDRARGYTF. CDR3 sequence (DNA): TGTGCCAGCAGTTTGGGGGACAGGGCTCGTGGCTACACCTTC.

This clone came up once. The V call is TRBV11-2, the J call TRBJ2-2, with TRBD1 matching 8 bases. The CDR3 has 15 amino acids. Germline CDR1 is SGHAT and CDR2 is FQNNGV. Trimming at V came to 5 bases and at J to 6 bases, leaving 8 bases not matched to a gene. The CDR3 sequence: CASSRQGMGAGELFF. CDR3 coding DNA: TGTGCCAGCAGCCGACAGGGGATGGGGGCCGGGGAGCTGTTTTTT. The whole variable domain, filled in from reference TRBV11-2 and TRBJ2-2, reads EAGVAQSPRYKIIEKRQSVAFWCNPISGHATLYWYQQILGQGPKLLIQFQNNGVVDDSQLPKDRFSAERLKGVDSTLKIQPAKLEDSAVYLCASSRQGMGAGELFFGEGSRLTVL.

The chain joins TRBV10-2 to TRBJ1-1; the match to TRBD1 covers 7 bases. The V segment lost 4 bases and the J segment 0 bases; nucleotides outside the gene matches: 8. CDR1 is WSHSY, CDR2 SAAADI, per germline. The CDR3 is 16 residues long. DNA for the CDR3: TGCGCCAGCAGTGGGCTCAGGGGGAACATGAACACTGAAGCTTTCTTT. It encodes CASSGLRGNMNTEAFF.

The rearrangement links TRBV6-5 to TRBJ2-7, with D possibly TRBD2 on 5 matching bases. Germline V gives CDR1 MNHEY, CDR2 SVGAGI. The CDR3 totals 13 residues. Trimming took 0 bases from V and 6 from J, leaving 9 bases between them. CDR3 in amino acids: CASSYSRGREQYF. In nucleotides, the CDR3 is TGTGCCAGCAGTTACTCGAGAGGGCGCGAGCAGTACTTC.

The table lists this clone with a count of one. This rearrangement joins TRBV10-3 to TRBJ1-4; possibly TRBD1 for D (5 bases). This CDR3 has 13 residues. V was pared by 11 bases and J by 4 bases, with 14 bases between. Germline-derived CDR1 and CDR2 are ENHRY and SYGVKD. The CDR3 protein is CASGGRGNEKLFF. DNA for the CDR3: TGTGCCTCGGGGGGAAGAGGTAATGAAAAACTGTTTTTT.

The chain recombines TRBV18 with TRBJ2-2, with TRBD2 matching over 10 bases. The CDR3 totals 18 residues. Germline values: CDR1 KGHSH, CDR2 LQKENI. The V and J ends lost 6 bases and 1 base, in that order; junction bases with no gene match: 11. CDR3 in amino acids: CASSAEQAGGLNTGELFF. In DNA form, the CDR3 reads TGTGCCAGCTCGGCCGAACAAGCGGGGGGGCTGAACACCGGGGAGCTGTTTTTT.

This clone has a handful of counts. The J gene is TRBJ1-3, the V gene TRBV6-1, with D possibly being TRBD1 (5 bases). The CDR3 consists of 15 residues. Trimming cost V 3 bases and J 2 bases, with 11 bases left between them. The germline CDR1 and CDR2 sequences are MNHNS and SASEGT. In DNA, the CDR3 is TGTGCCAGCAGTGAGGCGGCAGGGCCTGGAAACACCATATATTTT. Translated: CASSEAAGPGNTIYF.

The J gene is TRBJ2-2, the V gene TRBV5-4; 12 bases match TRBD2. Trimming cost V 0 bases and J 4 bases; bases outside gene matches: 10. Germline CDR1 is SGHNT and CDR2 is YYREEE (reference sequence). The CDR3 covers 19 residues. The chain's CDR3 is CASSLAKLAGGSVTGELFF. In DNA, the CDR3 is TGTGCCAGCAGCTTGGCGAAGCTAGCGGGGGGGTCGGTCACCGGGGAGCTGTTTTTT.

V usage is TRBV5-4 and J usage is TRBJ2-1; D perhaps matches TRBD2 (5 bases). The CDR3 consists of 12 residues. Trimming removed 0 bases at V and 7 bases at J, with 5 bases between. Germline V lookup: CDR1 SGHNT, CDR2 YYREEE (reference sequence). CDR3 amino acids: CASSLGRNEQFF. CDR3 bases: TGTGCCAGCAGCTTGGGGAGGAATGAGCAGTTCTTC.

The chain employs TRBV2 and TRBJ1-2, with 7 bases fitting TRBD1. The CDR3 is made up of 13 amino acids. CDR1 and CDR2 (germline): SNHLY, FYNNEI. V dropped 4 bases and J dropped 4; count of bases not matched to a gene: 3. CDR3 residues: CASSADRSYGYTF. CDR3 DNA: TGTGCCAGCAGTGCGGACAGGAGCTATGGCTACACCTTC.

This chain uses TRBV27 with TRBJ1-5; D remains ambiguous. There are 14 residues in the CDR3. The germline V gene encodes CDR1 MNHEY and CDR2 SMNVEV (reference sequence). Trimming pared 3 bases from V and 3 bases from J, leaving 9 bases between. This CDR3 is CASSFSGINQPQHF. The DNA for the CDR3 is TGTGCCAGCAGTTTCTCGGGGATCAATCAGCCCCAGCATTTT.

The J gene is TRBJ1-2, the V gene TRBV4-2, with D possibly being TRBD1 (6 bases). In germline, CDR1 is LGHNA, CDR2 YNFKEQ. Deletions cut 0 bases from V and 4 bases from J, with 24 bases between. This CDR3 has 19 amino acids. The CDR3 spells CASSQDLGRGAKRPYGYTF. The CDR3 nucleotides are TGTGCCAGCAGCCAAGATCTAGGCAGGGGTGCAAAGAGGCCCTATGGCTACACCTTC.

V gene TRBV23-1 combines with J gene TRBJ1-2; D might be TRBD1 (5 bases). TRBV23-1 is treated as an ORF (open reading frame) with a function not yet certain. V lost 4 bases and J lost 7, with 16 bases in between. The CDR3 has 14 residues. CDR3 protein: CASSRGPAYSGYTF. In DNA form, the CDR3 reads TGCGCCAGCAGTCGGGGCCCTGCGTATTCTGGCTACACCTTC.

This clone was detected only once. CDR3: CASRIFEGTDTQYF. The CDR3 nucleotides are TGTGCCAGCAGGATCTTCGAGGGCACAGATACGCAGTATTTT. The genes are TRBV6-5 and TRBJ2-3, with D unclear. The CDR3 sequence is 14 residues long. The germline gives CDR1 MNHEY, CDR2 SVGAGI. V lost 6 bases to trimming and J lost 1 base, with 11 bases between them.

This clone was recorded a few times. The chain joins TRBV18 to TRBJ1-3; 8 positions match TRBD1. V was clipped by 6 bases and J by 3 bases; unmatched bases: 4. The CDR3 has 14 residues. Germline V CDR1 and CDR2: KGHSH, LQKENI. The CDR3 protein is CASSPTGGGNTIYF. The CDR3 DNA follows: TGTGCCAGCTCCCCCACAGGGGGTGGAAACACCATATATTTT.

CDR3 DNA: TGTGCCAGTAGTATTAAGCGGGGACGCACAGATACGCAGTATTTT. Translated: CASSIKRGRTDTQYF. The rearrangement links TRBV19 to TRBJ2-3; 7 bases are a match to TRBD2. With 3 bases clipped from V and 1 base from J, the junction kept 4 bases outside the gene matches. This CDR3 has 15 amino acids. Germline-derived CDR1 and CDR2 are LNHDA and SQIVND (reference sequence).